The T cell receptor beta chain under discussion was sequenced for a study of blood T cell repertoires in COVID-19. Study-wide background: PBMCs, B-cell-depleted T cells, or T cells were the source of the cDNA or gDNA that made up the material.

Participants were aged about 18 to 89 years, lived in some 23 US areas, and enrolled virtually. Membership in each cohort depended on participant-reported clinical history. The sample holds one count of this clone. Original processing notes: Amplified reference gene primers provided the basis for estimating nucleated cell counts. Sequencing was performed with immunoSEQ multiplex PCR; in TCRdb, only in-frame clones are kept and a portion is missing. The DNA gave D and trimming, while V, J and clone size come from that table. The profile shows about 410,000 clones, 90% of them singletons. V was shortened by 7 bases and J by 3 bases, with 13 bases between the two germline ends. CDR3 length equals 14 residues. The V gene's germline CDR1 is MNHEY and CDR2 SVGAGI.

The specimen was PBMCs or T cells enriched from blood (not recorded which). V and J are TRBV6-5 and TRBJ1-5; D may be TRBD1 (5 bases). The sequence was collected from a man aged 18 to 30 who had recovered from COVID-19. CDR3 sequence reads: CASNSRAINQPQHF. CDR3 nucleotide sequence: TGTGCCAGCAATAGCAGGGCCATCAATCAGCCCCAGCATTTT.